Following are 14 T cell receptor beta chains from one sample sequenced in a study of vaccination and CD4 T cells after COVID-19. Treatment noted: roughly 10-day PBMC culture with coronavirus spike peptide pools or control peptides (ViraFEST assay). With the Oncomine TCR Beta short-read assay, DNA from cultured CD4+ T cells was sequenced. TCRdb reanalysed the PCR reads using MiXCR and keeps one entry per CDR3 protein. Seen here are over 10,000 distinct CDR3 sequences, around two fifths observed once, and the top ten hold about 9.8%. No cognate antigen is known for these TCRs. What was sequenced was CD4+ T cells from blood, cultured in vitro. These receptors came from a human donor who had recovered from COVID-19.

This rearrangement joins TRBV4-3 to TRBJ2-2; 11 bases line up with TRBD2. Germline loops: CDR1 LGHNA, CDR2 YSLEER. The V gene end was trimmed by 0 bases and the J gene end by 4 bases; junction bases not matched to a gene: 10. CDR3 length equals 19 residues. In DNA form, the CDR3 reads TGCGCCAGCAGCCAAGATCTTGCTAGCGGGGGGCGGGGCACCGGGGAGCTGTTTTTT. This translates into CASSQDLASGGRGTGELFF.

The chain carries TRBV27 and TRBJ2-2; D might be TRBD1 (6 bases). The germline V gene encodes CDR1 MNHEY and CDR2 SMNVEV (reference sequence). V lost 6 bases and J lost 0, with 8 bases in between. The CDR3 is 14 residues long. CDR3 residues: CASRGQPNTGELFF. CDR3 bases: TGTGCCAGCAGGGGACAACCGAACACCGGGGAGCTGTTTTTT.

V usage is TRBV20-1 and J usage is TRBJ1-1; the D gene is possibly TRBD1 (6 bases). V lost 7 bases to trimming and J lost 7 bases, with 13 bases between them. The CDR3 loop spans 11 amino acids. From germline, CDR1 is DFQATT and CDR2 SNEGSKA (reference sequence). The CDR3: CSVSRTDEAFF. CDR3 nucleotides: TGCAGTGTCTCGCGGACAGATGAAGCTTTCTTT.

The chain uses TRBV5-1 and TRBJ1-1; 8 bases match TRBD1. The V segment lost 3 bases and the J segment 6 bases; nucleotides outside the gene matches: 7. Per the germline V gene, CDR1 is SGHRS and CDR2 is YFSETQ. CDR3 length: 14 amino acids. CDR3 protein: CASSYTGGSPEAFF. CDR3 nucleotides: TGCGCCAGCAGCTATACAGGGGGTTCCCCTGAAGCTTTCTTT.

This clonotype was detected a few times. The chain uses TRBV24-1 and TRBJ2-3; D may be TRBD2 (5 bases). The germline V and J ends were trimmed by 4 bases and 4 bases, with 17 bases remaining between them. Germline CDR1 KGHDR, CDR2 SFDVKD. The CDR3 spans 16 residues. The CDR3 DNA reads TGTGCCACCAGTGACTTGGAAGCACCTAGCCCAGATACGCAGTATTTT. Its translation: CATSDLEAPSPDTQYF.

This clonotype was recorded only once. The chain uses TRBV7-9 and TRBJ1-2; 8 nucleotides line up with TRBD1. The length of the CDR3 is 12 residues. Germline values: CDR1 SEHNR, CDR2 FQNEAQ (reference sequence). J was trimmed by 8 bases and V by 5 bases; bases with no gene match: 4. CDR3 loop: CASSATGEGYTF. The CDR3 coding sequence is TGTGCCAGCAGCGCGACAGGGGAAGGCTACACCTTC.

This clonotype was counted a single time. The chain links TRBV15 to TRBJ1-1, with 10 bases that match TRBD1. Germline CDR1 LNHNV, CDR2 YYDKDF (reference sequence). The junction had 3 bases not matched to a gene; V was cut back by 3 bases and J by 2 bases. The length of the CDR3 is 15 residues. In DNA, the CDR3 is TGTGCCACCAGCAGGGGACAGGGGCGAAACACTGAAGCTTTCTTT. Translation gives CATSRGQGRNTEAFF.

The rearrangement links TRBV5-4 to TRBJ1-6; 8 bases map to TRBD1. CDR1 and CDR2 from the germline V gene are SGHNT and YYREEE (reference sequence). CDR3 length: 16 residues. V gave up 4 bases and J gave up 7 bases; unmatched junction bases: 10. CDR3 in DNA: TGTGCCAGCAGCAAAGGGACAGGCCCCGGGAATTCACCCCTCCACTTT. It encodes CASSKGTGPGNSPLHF.

This clonotype was found a few times. The gene calls are TRBV20-1 and TRBJ2-6; no clear D gene. From germline, CDR1 is DFQATT and CDR2 SNEGSKA (reference sequence). V shed 3 bases and J shed 0 bases, with 3 bases lying between them. The CDR3 runs to 13 residues. The CDR3 coding sequence is TGCAGTGCTAGGGTCTCTGGGGCCAACGTCCTGACTTTC. Its protein product is CSARVSGANVLTF.

V usage is TRBV11-3 and J usage is TRBJ2-2; 10 bases agree with TRBD1. The CDR3 covers 15 residues. Germline V gives CDR1 SGHNT, CDR2 YENEEA. With V trimmed by 7 bases and J by 7 bases, 9 bases remained unmatched. CDR3 nucleotides: TGTGCCAGCAACCCCGGGACAGGGGCTAGCGGGGAGCTGTTTTTT. It is translated as CASNPGTGASGELFF.

There are a few counts of this clonotype. This sequence joins TRBV12-3 or TRBV12-4 and TRBJ1-2; TRBD1 aligns across 7 bases. The CDR3 is made up of 15 amino acids. V was pared by 1 base and J by 12 bases, with 14 bases of the junction left unmatched. In nucleotides, the CDR3 is TGTGCCAGCAGTTTAGGAGGGGGCTGGTCGTTGGAAAACACCTTC. It codes for CASSLGGGWSLENTF.

The chain combines TRBV20-1 with TRBJ2-1, with D tentatively TRBD2 (5 bases). CDR1 is DFQATT and CDR2 is SNEGSKA in the germline V gene (reference sequence). The CDR3 consists of 13 residues. V lost 5 bases to trimming and J lost 9 bases, with 17 bases between them. CDR3 DNA: TGCAGTGCTTATACGGACGCCGGAGGTGAGCAGTTCTTC. Amino acid sequence: CSAYTDAGGEQFF.

The gene calls are TRBV6-1 and TRBJ2-5; possibly TRBD1 or TRBD2 for D (5 bases each). Per the germline V gene, CDR1 is MNHNS and CDR2 is SASEGT. This CDR3 contains 15 residues. Trimming took 3 bases from V and 5 from J, leaving 16 bases between them. DNA for the CDR3: TGTGCCAGCAGTGAGTCTAGGTGGGACCGGGAGACCCAGTACTTC. Its protein is CASSESRWDRETQYF.

The V gene is TRBV6-1, the J gene TRBJ2-6, with D perhaps being TRBD1 or TRBD2 (5 bases each). Trimming removed 6 bases at V and 4 bases at J, with 10 bases between. The CDR3 is 14 residues long. The germline V gene has CDR1 MNHNS and CDR2 SASEGT. The CDR3 DNA is TGTGCCAGCAGGTCAGGGACCGGGGCCAACGTCCTGACTTTC. Amino acid sequence: CASRSGTGANVLTF.